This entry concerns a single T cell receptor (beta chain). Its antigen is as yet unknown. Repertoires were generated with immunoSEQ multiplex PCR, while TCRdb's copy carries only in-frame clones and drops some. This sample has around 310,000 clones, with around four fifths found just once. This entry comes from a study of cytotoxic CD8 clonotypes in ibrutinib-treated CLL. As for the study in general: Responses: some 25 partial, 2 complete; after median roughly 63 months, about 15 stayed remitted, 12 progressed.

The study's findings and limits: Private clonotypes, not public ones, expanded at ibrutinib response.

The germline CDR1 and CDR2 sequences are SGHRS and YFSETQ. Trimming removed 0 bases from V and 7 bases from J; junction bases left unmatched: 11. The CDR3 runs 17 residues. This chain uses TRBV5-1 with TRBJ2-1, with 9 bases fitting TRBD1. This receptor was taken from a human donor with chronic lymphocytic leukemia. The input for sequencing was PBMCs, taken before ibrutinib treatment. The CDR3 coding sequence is TGCGCCAGCAGCTTGGAACCGTACAGGGGGCTACGAAATGAGCAGTTCTTC. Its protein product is CASSLEPYRGLRNEQFF.